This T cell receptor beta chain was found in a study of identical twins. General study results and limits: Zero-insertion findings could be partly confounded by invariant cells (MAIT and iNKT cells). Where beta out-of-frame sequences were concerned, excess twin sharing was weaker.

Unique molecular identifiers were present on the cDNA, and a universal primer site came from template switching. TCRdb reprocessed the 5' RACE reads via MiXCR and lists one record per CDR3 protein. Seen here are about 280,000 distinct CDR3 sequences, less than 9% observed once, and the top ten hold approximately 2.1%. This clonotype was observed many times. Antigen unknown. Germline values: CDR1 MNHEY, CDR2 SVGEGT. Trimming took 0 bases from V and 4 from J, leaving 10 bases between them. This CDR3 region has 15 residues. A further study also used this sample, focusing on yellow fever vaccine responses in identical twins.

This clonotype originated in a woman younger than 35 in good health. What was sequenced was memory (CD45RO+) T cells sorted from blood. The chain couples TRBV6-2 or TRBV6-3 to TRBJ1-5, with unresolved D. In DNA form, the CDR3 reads TGTGCCAGCAGTTACTCGGTGGAGGGTAATCAGCCCCAGCATTTT. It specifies CASSYSVEGNQPQHF.